This entry concerns a single T cell receptor (beta chain). Time point indicated: blood at routine non-recurrence follow-up after resection. The record originates from a study of spatial heterogeneity in lung cancer. On the study more broadly: PBMC samples from follow-up, where available, were sequenced a median of around 22 months after resection.

The CDR3 length is 12 residues. The ends were cut back, 0 bases at V and 4 bases at J, with 6 bases in the middle. The germline gives CDR1 SQVTM, CDR2 ANQGSEA. TCRdb passed the 5' RACE reads through MiXCR, listing each CDR3 protein once. This table has fewer than 100,000 distinct CDR3 sequences, 15% to 20% appearing once. This receptor was taken from a male donor with early-stage non-small cell lung cancer. The source material was PBMCs, sampled at follow-up. V is TRBV29-1 and J is TRBJ2-5; D perhaps matches TRBD1 (6 bases). CDR3 sequence reads: CSVEEGAETQYF. CDR3 coding DNA: TGCAGCGTTGAAGAGGGGGCAGAGACCCAGTACTTC.